The clone carrying this T cell receptor (beta chain) came up a few times. Other nucleotide sequences in the sample specify the same CDR3. Produced via immunoSEQ multiplex PCR; TCRdb's table is partial and in-frame only. Of millions of clones listed, roughly 93% are singletons. Germline CDR1 is MNHNY and CDR2 is SVGAGI (reference sequence). There are 14 residues in the CDR3. V gave up 2 bases and J gave up 0 bases, with 5 bases separating them. The sample comes from a study of shared clonotypes between healthy human individuals. The J gene is TRBJ1-3, the V gene TRBV6-6; D uncertain. The receptor's source is a man between 18 and 29 years old in good health. Some clones in this sample may be carry-over from other donors' samples. The specimen was naive CD4+ T cells from PBMCs. Subset specified: CD45RA+ positively selected. The CDR3 protein is CASSYGSSGNTIYF. CDR3 DNA: TGTGCCAGCAGTTACGGGAGCTCTGGAAACACCATATATTTT.